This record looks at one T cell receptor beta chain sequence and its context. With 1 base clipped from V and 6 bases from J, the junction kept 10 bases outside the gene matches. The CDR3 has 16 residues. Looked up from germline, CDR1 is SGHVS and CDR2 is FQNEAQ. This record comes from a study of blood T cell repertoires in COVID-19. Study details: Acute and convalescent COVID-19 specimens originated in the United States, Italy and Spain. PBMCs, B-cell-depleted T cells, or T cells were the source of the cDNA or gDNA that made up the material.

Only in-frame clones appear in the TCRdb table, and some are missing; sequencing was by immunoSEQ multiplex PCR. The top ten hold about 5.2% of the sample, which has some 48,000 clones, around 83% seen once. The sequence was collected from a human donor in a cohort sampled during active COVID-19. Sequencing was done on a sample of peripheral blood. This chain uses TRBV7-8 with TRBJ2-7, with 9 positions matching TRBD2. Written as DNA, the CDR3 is TGTGCCAGCAGCTTAGTTACTAGCGGGCCTCTTCGCGAGCAGTACTTC. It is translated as CASSLVTSGPLREQYF. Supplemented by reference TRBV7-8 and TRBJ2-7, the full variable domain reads GAGVSQSPRYKVAKRGQDVALRCDPISGHVSLFWYQQALGQGPEFLTYFQNEAQLDKSGLPSDRFFAERPEGSVSTLKIQRTQQEDSAVYLCASSLVTSGPLREQYFGPGTRLTVT.